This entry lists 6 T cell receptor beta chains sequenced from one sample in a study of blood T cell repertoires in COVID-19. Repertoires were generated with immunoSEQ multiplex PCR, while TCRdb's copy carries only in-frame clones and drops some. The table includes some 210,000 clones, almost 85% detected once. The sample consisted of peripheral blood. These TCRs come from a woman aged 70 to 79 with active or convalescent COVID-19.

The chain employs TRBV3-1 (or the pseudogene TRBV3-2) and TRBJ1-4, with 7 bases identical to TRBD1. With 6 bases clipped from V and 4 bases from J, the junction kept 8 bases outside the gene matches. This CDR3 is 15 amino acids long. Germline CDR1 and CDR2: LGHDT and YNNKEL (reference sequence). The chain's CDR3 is CASRSTGAFNEKLFF. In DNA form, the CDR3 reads TGTGCCAGCAGGTCCACAGGGGCGTTTAATGAAAAACTGTTTTTT.

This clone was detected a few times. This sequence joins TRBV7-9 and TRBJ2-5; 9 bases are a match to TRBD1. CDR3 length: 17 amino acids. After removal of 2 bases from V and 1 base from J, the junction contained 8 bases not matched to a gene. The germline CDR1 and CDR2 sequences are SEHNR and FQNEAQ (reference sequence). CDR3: CASSLLGGTGIQETQYF. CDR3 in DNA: TGTGCCAGCAGCTTACTAGGCGGGACAGGGATCCAAGAGACCCAGTACTTC.

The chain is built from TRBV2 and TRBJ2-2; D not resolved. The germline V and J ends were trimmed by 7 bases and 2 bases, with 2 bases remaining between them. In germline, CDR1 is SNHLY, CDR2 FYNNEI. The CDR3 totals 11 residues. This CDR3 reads CASTNTGELFF. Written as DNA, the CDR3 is TGTGCCAGCACTAACACCGGGGAGCTGTTTTTT.

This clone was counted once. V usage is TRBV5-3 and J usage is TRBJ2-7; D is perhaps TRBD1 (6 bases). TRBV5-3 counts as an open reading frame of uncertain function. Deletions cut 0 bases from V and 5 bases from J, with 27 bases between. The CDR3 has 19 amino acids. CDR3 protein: CARSLGDKVSVLKWDEQYF. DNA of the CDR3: TGTGCCAGAAGCTTGGGGGACAAAGTTTCGGTCCTAAAATGGGACGAGCAGTACTTC.

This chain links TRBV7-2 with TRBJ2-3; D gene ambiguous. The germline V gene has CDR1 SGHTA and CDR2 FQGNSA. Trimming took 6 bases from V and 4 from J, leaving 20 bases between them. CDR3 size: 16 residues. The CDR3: CASSARRMGSPDTQYF. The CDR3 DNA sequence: TGTGCCAGCAGTGCCCGTAGGATGGGCTCGCCAGATACGCAGTATTTT.

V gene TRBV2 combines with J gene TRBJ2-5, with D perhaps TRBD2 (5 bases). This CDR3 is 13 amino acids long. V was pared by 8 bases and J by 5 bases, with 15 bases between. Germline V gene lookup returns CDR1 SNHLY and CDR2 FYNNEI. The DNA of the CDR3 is TGTGCCAGCTTCACTCCGACTATGGAGACCCAGTACTTC. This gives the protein CASFTPTMETQYF.